This T cell receptor (beta chain) emerged from a study of blood T cells in healthy people across ages. Study outcomes and limitations: Naive CD4+ cells and diversity were both higher in long-lived donors than in aged donors. TCR beta diversity, measured per million T cells, fell in a roughly linear way with age.

The second PCR ran about 6 to 11 cycles with a sample-barcoded 5' primer and J-beta primers. TCRdb re-called the 5' RACE reads with MiXCR, one entry per CDR3 protein. The sample contains over 1,300,000 distinct CDR3 sequences, around 55% of which appear only once. This CDR3 spans 12 amino acids. Trimming stripped 6 bases from V and 9 bases from J, with 15 bases between. Germline CDR1 is SQVTM and CDR2 is ANQGSEA. As concerns this clonotype: Its specificity is not known.

The sample was blood. This TCR was sampled from a man younger than 30 in good health. The genes are TRBV29-1 and TRBJ2-1, with D maybe TRBD2 (6 bases). The CDR3 loop is CSVSGDSAEQFF. CDR3 nucleotides: TGCAGCGTGTCGGGAGACAGTGCTGAGCAGTTCTTC.